The 23 T cell receptor beta chains below all came from one sample that was sequenced in a study of control samples from healthy donors and cancer patients. The repertoire was sequenced with immunoSEQ multiplex PCR; TCRdb's copy has only in-frame clones and lacks some. This sample carries 75,000 to 90,000 clones, over 75% of them seen once, and the ten largest clones take approximately 2%. Material for sequencing was blood. The origin of the receptors is a middle-aged woman in good health.

J is TRBJ2-1 and V is TRBV4-2; TRBD2 agrees at 12 bases. Germline trimming cut 0 bases from V and 5 bases from J; bases unmatched to any gene: 2. Germline CDR1 reads LGHNA; CDR2 reads YNFKEQ. The CDR3 sequence is 16 residues long. The CDR3 region has the DNA TGTGCCAGCAGCCAAGACCCTAGCGGGGGGGACAATGAGCAGTTCTTC. Its protein product is CASSQDPSGGDNEQFF.

This clone has only a few counts. V gene TRBV29-1 combines with J gene TRBJ1-2; 8 positions agree with TRBD1. Germline V gene lookup returns CDR1 SQVTM and CDR2 ANQGSEA. This CDR3 is built from 15 residues. The trim removed 4 bases at V and 4 bases at J, leaving 11 bases unmatched. This CDR3 reads CSVVGGAGGIYGYTF. The CDR3 bases are TGCAGCGTTGTCGGTGGGGCAGGGGGCATCTATGGCTACACCTTC.

This sequence joins TRBV6-5 and TRBJ1-1; a weak D match, TRBD1 (5 bases). CDR3 length: 13 amino acids. Germline CDR1 reads MNHEY; CDR2 reads SVGAGI. Trimming took 8 bases from V and 4 from J, leaving 14 bases between them. Here the CDR3 reads CASSPLGVTEAFF. CDR3 nucleotide sequence: TGTGCCAGCTCTCCCCTGGGGGTCACTGAAGCTTTCTTT.

The genes are TRBV6-5 and TRBJ2-7; 8 bases match TRBD2. J lost 0 bases, V lost 6 bases, and 7 bases had no gene match. The germline CDR1 and CDR2 sequences are MNHEY and SVGAGI. This CDR3 is built from 15 residues. CDR3 sequence (DNA): TGTGCCAGCAGCCGCCGGGGGGGGTCCTCCTACGAGCAGTACTTC. Residues: CASSRRGGSSYEQYF.

V gene TRBV10-3 combines with J gene TRBJ2-1; 7 bases line up with TRBD2. This CDR3 contains 14 residues. The V segment lost 6 bases and the J segment 0 bases; nucleotides outside the gene matches: 2. Germline lookup yields CDR1 ENHRY and CDR2 SYGVKD. The CDR3 protein is CAIRAGYSYNEQFF. The CDR3 DNA sequence: TGTGCCATCAGAGCGGGGTACTCCTACAATGAGCAGTTCTTC.

The J gene is TRBJ2-2, the V gene TRBV9, with D perhaps matching TRBD1 (5 bases). The CDR3 extends over 15 amino acids. The V gene lost 0 bases and the J gene lost 1 base, with 7 bases spanning the gap. Germline values: CDR1 SGDLS, CDR2 YYNGEE. The DNA of the CDR3 is TGTGCCAGCAGCGTAGCAGGACAGAACACCGGGGAGCTGTTTTTT. Protein: CASSVAGQNTGELFF.

The V gene is TRBV19, the J gene TRBJ1-2; perhaps TRBD1 as D (6 bases). V lost 6 bases, J lost 7 bases, and 18 bases lay in between. Germline assignment: CDR1 LNHDA and CDR2 SQIVND (reference sequence). This CDR3 comprises 14 residues. As DNA, the CDR3 is TGTGCCAGTAGGAACAGGGAAGTAGTGAGTGGCTACACCTTC. This sequence encodes CASRNREVVSGYTF.

The chain employs TRBV5-1 and TRBJ2-5, with 8 bases fitting TRBD1. The CDR3 is made up of 16 amino acids. After removal of 0 bases from V and 2 bases from J, the junction contained 6 bases not matched to a gene. Looked up from germline, CDR1 is SGHRS and CDR2 is YFSETQ. CDR3 amino acids: CASSLEGRGLQETQYF. The CDR3 nucleotides are TGCGCCAGCAGCTTGGAGGGCAGGGGGCTGCAAGAGACCCAGTACTTC.

The CDR3, as DNA: TGTGCCAGCAGCCAAGATCGGCATCCGGACACAAGTTACTATGGCTACACCTTC. It encodes CASSQDRHPDTSYYGYTF. This chain links TRBV14 with TRBJ1-2; tentatively, D is TRBD1 (5 bases). The CDR3 loop spans 18 amino acids. Germline lookup yields CDR1 SGHDN and CDR2 FVKESK. Trimming stripped 0 bases from V and 3 bases from J, with 20 bases between.

The rearrangement uses TRBV24-1 and TRBJ2-3; the D gene is possibly TRBD1 (7 bases). V lost 5 bases to trimming and J lost 5 bases, with 13 bases between them. The CDR3 runs 14 residues. Looked up from germline, CDR1 is KGHDR and CDR2 is SFDVKD. CDR3 sequence (DNA): TGTGCCACCAGTGGAGGAGGGGGCAGAGATACGCAGTATTTT. Translated: CATSGGGGRDTQYF.

V usage is TRBV6-6 and J usage is TRBJ1-3; D ambiguous. The CDR3 is 14 amino acids. The V gene lost 0 bases and the J gene lost 4 bases, with 7 bases spanning the gap. CDR1 MNHNY and CDR2 SVGAGI come from the germline V gene (reference sequence). The CDR3 protein is CASSYSVMGNTIYF. CDR3 nucleotides: TGTGCCAGCAGTTACTCGGTTATGGGAAACACCATATATTTT.

The sample holds one count of this clone. This chain connects TRBV7-2 to TRBJ1-1, with 7 bases identical to TRBD1. V lost 5 bases, J lost 2 bases, and 8 bases stayed unmatched. The germline V gene has CDR1 SGHTA and CDR2 FQGNSA. CDR3 size: 15 residues. The DNA for the CDR3 is TGTGCCAGCAGCCCCCGACAGGGTTTAAACACTGAAGCTTTCTTT. As protein: CASSPRQGLNTEAFF.

DNA of the CDR3: TGTGCCAGCAGTGAAAAGGGACAGGGATACACTGAAGCTTTCTTT. Translated: CASSEKGQGYTEAFF. This chain joins TRBV6-1 and TRBJ1-1; the match to TRBD1 covers 9 bases. Germline loops: CDR1 MNHNS, CDR2 SASEGT. V shed 2 bases, J shed 3 bases, and the junction held 4 bases outside the gene matches. This CDR3 contains 15 residues.

The V call is TRBV19, the J call TRBJ2-7; maybe TRBD2 (6 bases). The CDR3 runs 15 residues. Germline V gene data show CDR1 as LNHDA and CDR2 as SQIVND (reference sequence). The V end lost 7 bases, the J end lost 4 bases, and 20 bases lay between the germline ends. CDR3 region: CASIKIKGGGYEQYF. Written as DNA, the CDR3 is TGTGCCAGTATTAAAATCAAGGGAGGAGGTTACGAGCAGTACTTC.

V usage is TRBV6-5 and J usage is TRBJ1-5, with 9 bases that match TRBD1. The CDR3 length is 15 residues. Germline CDR1 and CDR2: MNHEY and SVGAGI. The V gene end was trimmed by 8 bases and the J gene end by 2 bases; junction bases not matched to a gene: 7. For the CDR3, the DNA is TGTGCCAGCCGAGGGACAGGGTCAGGCAATCAGCCCCAGCATTTT. This codes for CASRGTGSGNQPQHF.

This clone showed up just a few times. The chain carries TRBV6-2 or TRBV6-3 and TRBJ2-3; 7 nucleotides align to TRBD1. CDR1 is MNHEY, CDR2 SVGEGT, per germline. The CDR3 runs to 17 residues. V shed 5 bases and J 3 bases; nucleotides not matched to a gene: 14. The CDR3 sequence: CASSDPVDRDATDTQYF. The CDR3, as DNA: TGTGCCAGCAGTGACCCAGTCGACAGGGATGCTACAGATACGCAGTATTTT.

This rearrangement joins TRBV3-1 (or the pseudogene TRBV3-2) to TRBJ2-1, with 9 bases lining up with TRBD2. Germline V gene data show CDR1 as LGHDT and CDR2 as YNNKEL (reference sequence). The CDR3 consists of 15 residues. The V and J ends lost 4 bases and 7 bases, in that order; junction bases with no gene match: 8. The CDR3 is CASSLRGGGANEQFF. CDR3 in DNA: TGTGCCAGCAGCCTTCGGGGCGGGGGGGCGAATGAGCAGTTCTTC.

This clone was found a few times. In the same sample, other DNA sequences code for this CDR3. The rearrangement links TRBV5-8 to TRBJ2-3, with 13 bases identical to TRBD2. Germline trimming cut 1 base from V and 5 bases from J; bases unmatched to any gene: 7. The CDR3 contains 17 residues. Germline loops: CDR1 SGHTS, CDR2 YDEGEE. DNA for the CDR3: TGTGCCAGCAGCTTGACTAGCGGGGGGGCGGGGCGAGATACGCAGTATTTT. Protein product: CASSLTSGGAGRDTQYF.

The sample holds one count of this clone. The chain employs TRBV5-4 and TRBJ1-1; no reliable D call. This CDR3 region has 13 residues. V gave up 0 bases and J gave up 2 bases, with 5 bases separating them. Germline CDR1 SGHNT, CDR2 YYREEE (reference sequence). CDR3 protein: CASSLEYNTEAFF. In DNA, the CDR3 is TGTGCCAGCAGCTTGGAGTATAACACTGAAGCTTTCTTT.

The chain uses TRBV12-3 or TRBV12-4 and TRBJ1-5; maybe TRBD1 (5 bases). The CDR3 is made up of 13 amino acids. Deletions cut 6 bases from V and 2 bases from J, with 8 bases between. CDR3 bases: TGTGCCAGCAGCCTACAGGGCAATCAGCCCCAGCATTTT. Amino acids: CASSLQGNQPQHF.

The chain uses TRBV6-2 or TRBV6-3 and TRBJ1-2, with D unresolved. V lost 4 bases and J lost 4, with 16 bases in between. The CDR3 is made up of 15 amino acids. Germline V gives CDR1 MNHEY, CDR2 SVGEGT. CDR3 coding DNA: TGTGCCAGCAGTTCCTTCCTCGGGGAAGGCTATGGCTACACCTTC. Amino acids: CASSSFLGEGYGYTF.

The genes are TRBV5-6 and TRBJ1-2; weak D call: TRBD1 (6 bases). The CDR3 spans 16 residues. Trimming cost V 4 bases and J 7 bases, with 23 bases left between them. CDR1 is SGHDT, CDR2 YYEEEE, per germline. CDR3 nucleotides: TGTGCCAGCAGCCGCTGGGAGACAGGAGGGGTGAGTGGCTACACCTTC. Its translation: CASSRWETGGVSGYTF.

This sequence joins TRBV5-6 and TRBJ1-3; D is possibly TRBD1 (5 bases). Deletions cut 3 bases from V and 0 bases from J, with 16 bases between. Germline lookup yields CDR1 SGHDT and CDR2 YYEEEE. This CDR3 comprises 17 residues. CDR3 region: CASSYEGLSSSGNTIYF. The CDR3 DNA reads TGTGCCAGCAGCTACGAGGGACTTTCTAGCTCTGGAAACACCATATATTTT. Variable domain in full (rest from reference TRBV5-6 and TRBJ1-3): DAGVTQSPTHLIKTRGQQVTLRCSPKSGHDTVSWYQQALGQGPQFIFQYYEEEERQRGNFPDRFSGHQFPNYSSELNVNALLLGDSALYLCASSYEGLSSSGNTIYFGEGSWLTVV.